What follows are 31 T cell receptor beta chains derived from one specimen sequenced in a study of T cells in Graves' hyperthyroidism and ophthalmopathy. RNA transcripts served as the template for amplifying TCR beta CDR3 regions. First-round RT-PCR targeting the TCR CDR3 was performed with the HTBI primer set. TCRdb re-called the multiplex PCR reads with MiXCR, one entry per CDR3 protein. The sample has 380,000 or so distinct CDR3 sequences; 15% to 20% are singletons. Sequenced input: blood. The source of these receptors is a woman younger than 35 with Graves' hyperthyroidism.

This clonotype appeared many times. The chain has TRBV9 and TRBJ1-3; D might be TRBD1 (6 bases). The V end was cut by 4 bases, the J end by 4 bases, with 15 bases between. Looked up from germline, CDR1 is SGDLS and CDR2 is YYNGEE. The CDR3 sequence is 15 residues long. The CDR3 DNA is TGTGCCAGCAGCTCTAGGGGGGGAGGCGGAAACACCATATATTTT. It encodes CASSSRGGGGNTIYF.

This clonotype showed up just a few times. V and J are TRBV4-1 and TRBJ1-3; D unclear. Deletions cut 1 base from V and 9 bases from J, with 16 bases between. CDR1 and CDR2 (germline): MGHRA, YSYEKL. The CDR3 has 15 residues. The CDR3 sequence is CASSQGTRAEGTIYF. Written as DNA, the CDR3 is TGCGCCAGCAGCCAAGGGACCCGGGCGGAAGGCACCATATATTTT.

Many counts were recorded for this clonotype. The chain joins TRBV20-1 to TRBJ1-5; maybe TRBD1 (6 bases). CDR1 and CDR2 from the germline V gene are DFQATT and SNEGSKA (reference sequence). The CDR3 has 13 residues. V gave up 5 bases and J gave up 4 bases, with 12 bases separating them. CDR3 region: CSAQGTLNQPQHF. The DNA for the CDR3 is TGCAGTGCTCAGGGGACACTTAATCAGCCCCAGCATTTT.

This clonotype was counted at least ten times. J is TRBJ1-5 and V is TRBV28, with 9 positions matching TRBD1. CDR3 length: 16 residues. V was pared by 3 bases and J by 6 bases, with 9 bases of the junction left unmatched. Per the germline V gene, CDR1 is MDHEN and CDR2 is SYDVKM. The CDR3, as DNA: TGTGCCAGCAGTTTGTATGGGACAGGGAGAAGTCAGCCCCAGCATTTT. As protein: CASSLYGTGRSQPQHF.

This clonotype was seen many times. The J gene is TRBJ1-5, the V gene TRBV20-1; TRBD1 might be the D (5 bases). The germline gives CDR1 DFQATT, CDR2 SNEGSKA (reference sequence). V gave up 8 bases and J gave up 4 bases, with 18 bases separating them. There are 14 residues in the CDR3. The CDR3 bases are TGCAGTTCCCTGGGGGACCGCTGGAATCAGCCCCAGCATTTT. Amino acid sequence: CSSLGDRWNQPQHF.

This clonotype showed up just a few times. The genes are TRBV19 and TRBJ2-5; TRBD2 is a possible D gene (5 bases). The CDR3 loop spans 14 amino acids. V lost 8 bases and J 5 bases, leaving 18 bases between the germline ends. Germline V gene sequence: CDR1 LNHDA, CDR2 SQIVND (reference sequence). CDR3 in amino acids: CASSPGFLGETQYF. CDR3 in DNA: TGTGCCAGTTCACCGGGGTTCCTAGGGGAGACCCAGTACTTC. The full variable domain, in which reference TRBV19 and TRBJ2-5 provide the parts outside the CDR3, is DGGITQSPKYLFRKEGQNVTLSCEQNLNHDAMYWYRQDPGQGLRLIYYSQIVNDFQKGDIAEGYSVSREKKESFPLTVTSAQKNPTAFYLCASSPGFLGETQYFGPGTRLLVL.

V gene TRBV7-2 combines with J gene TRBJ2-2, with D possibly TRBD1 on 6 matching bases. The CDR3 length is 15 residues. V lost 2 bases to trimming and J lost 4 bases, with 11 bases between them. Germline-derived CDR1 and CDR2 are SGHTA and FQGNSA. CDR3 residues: CASSLQGLGTGELFF. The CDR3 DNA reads TGTGCCAGCAGCTTACAGGGGCTGGGCACCGGGGAGCTGTTTTTT.

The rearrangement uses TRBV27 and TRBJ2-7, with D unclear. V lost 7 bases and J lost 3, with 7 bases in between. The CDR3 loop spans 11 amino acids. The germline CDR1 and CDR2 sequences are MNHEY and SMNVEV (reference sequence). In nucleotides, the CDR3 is TGTGCCAGCAAAGACCGCTACGAGCAGTACTTC. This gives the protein CASKDRYEQYF.

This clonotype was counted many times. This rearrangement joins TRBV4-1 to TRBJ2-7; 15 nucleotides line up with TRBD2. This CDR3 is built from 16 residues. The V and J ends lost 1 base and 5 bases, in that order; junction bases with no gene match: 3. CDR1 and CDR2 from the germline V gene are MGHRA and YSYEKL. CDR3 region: CASSQVGTSGGHEQYF. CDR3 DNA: TGCGCCAGCAGCCAAGTAGGGACTAGCGGGGGGCACGAGCAGTACTTC.

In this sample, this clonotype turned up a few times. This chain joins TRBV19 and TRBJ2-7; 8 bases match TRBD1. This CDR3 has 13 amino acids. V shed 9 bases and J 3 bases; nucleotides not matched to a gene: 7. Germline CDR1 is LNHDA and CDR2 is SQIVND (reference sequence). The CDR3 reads CASRLTGGYEQYF. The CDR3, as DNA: TGTGCCAGCCGCCTTACAGGGGGCTACGAGCAGTACTTC.

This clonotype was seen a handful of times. Here the CDR3 DNA reads TGCGCCAGCAGCCAACCAGGGGGCGCCTCCTACGAGCAGTACTTC. Its translation: CASSQPGGASYEQYF. The chain combines TRBV4-1 with TRBJ2-7; 8 positions agree with TRBD1. Unmatched junction bases numbered 3, after V lost 2 bases and J lost 0 bases. Germline-derived CDR1 and CDR2 are MGHRA and YSYEKL. CDR3 length: 15 residues.

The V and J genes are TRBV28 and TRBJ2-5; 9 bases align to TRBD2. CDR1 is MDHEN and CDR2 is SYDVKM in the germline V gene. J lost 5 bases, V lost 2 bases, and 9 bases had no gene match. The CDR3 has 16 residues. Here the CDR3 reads CASSLGSGGYEETQYF. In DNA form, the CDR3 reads TGTGCCAGCAGTTTAGGTAGCGGGGGTTATGAGGAGACCCAGTACTTC. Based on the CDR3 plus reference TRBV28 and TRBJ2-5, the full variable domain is DVKVTQSSRYLVKRTGEKVFLECVQDMDHENMFWYRQDPGLGLRLIYFSYDVKMKEKGDIPEGYSVSREKKERFSLILESASTNQTSMYLCASSLGSGGYEETQYFGPGTRLLVL.

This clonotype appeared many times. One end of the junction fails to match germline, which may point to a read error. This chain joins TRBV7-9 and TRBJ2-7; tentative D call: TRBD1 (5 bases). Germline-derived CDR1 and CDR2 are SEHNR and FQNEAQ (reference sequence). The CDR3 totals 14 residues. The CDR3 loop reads CASSSTLTDYGQYF. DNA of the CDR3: TGTGCCAGCAGCTCTACACTGACAGATTACGGGCAGTACTTC. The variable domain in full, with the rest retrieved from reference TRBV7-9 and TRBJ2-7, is DTGVSQNPRHKITKRGQNVTFRCDPISEHNRLYWYRQTLGQGPEFLTYFQNEAQLEKSRLLSDRFSAERPKGSFSTLEIQRTEQGDSAMYLCASSSTLTDYGQYFGPGTRLTVT.

The CDR3 DNA follows: TGTGCCAGCAGTTGGTCGACAGGGGTGAACGATGGCTACACCTTC. This sequence encodes CASSWSTGVNDGYTF. The gene calls are TRBV27 and TRBJ1-2, with TRBD1 matching 8 bases. Losses at the gene ends were 4 bases for V and 6 bases for J; bases not matched to a gene: 10. Germline CDR1 reads MNHEY; CDR2 reads SMNVEV (reference sequence). The CDR3 contains 15 residues.

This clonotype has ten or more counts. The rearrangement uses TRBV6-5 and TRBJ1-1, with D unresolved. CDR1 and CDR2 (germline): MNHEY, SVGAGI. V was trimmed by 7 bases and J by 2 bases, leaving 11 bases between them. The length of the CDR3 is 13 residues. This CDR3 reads CASTTALNTEAFF. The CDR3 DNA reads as TGTGCCAGCACTACGGCTCTAAACACTGAAGCTTTCTTT.

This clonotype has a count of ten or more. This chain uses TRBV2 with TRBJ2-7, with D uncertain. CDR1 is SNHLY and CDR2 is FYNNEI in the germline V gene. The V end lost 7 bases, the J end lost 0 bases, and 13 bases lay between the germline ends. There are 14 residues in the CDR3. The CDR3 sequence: CASTLGPLSYEQYF. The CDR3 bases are TGTGCCAGCACCCTTGGCCCCCTCTCCTACGAGCAGTACTTC. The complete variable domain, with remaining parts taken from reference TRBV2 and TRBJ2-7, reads EPEVTQTPSHQVTQMGQEVILRCVPISNHLYFYWYRQILGQKVEFLVSFYNNEISEKSEIFDDQFSVERPDGSNFTLKIRSTKLEDSAMYFCASTLGPLSYEQYFGPGTRLTVT.

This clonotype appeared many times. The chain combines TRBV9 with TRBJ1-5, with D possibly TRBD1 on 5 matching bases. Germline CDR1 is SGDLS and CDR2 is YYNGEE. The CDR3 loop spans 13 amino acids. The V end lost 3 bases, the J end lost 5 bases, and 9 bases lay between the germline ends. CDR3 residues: CASSAEGYQPQHF. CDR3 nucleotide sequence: TGTGCCAGCAGCGCCGAGGGGTATCAGCCCCAGCATTTT.

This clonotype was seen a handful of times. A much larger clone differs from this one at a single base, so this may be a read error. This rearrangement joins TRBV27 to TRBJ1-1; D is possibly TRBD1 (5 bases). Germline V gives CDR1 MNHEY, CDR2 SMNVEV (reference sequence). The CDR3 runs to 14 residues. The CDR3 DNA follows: TGTGCCAGCAGGCCAGGGAATTTGAACACTGAAGCTTGCTTT. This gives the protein CASRPGNLNTEACF.

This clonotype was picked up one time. DNA for the CDR3: TGTGCCAGCAGCTTAGGGGACGGGACCCAAGAGACCCAGTACTTC. Translated, it gives CASSLGDGTQETQYF. The chain employs TRBV7-6 and TRBJ2-5; the D call may be TRBD1 or TRBD2 (5 bases each). The CDR3 has 15 residues. The V and J ends lost 1 base and 1 base respectively, with 10 bases between them. In germline, CDR1 is SGHVS, CDR2 FNYEAQ. The full variable domain, in which reference TRBV7-6 and TRBJ2-5 provide the parts outside the CDR3, is GAGVSQSPRYKVTKRGQDVALRCDPISGHVSLYWYRQALGQGPEFLTYFNYEAQQDKSGLPNDRFSAERPEGSISTLTIQRTEQRDSAMYRCASSLGDGTQETQYFGPGTRLLVL.

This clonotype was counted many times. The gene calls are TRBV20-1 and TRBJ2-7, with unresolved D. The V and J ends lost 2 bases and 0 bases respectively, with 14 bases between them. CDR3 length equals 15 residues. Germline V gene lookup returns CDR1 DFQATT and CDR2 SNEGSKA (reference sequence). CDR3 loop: CSARKGGGSSYEQYF. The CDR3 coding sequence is TGCAGTGCTAGAAAGGGCGGCGGAAGCTCCTACGAGCAGTACTTC.

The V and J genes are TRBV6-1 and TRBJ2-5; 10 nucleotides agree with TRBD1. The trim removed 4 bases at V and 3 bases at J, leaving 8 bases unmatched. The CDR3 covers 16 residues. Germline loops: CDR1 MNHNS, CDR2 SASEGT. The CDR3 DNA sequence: TGTGCCAGCAGTGGATACCGGGACAGGGGCAAAGAGACCCAGTACTTC. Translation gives CASSGYRDRGKETQYF.

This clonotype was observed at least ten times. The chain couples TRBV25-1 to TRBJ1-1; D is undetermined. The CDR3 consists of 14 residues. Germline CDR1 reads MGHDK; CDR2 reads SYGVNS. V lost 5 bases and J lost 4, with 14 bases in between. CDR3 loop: CASSTYGMSTEAFF. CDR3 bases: TGTGCCAGCAGTACTTATGGGATGAGCACTGAAGCTTTCTTT.

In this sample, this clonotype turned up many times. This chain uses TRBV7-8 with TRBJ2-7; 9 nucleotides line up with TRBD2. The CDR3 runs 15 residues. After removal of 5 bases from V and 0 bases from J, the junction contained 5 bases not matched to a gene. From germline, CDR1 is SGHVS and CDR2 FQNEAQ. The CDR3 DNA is TGTGCCAGCAGCACATCTAGCGGGGACTCCTACGAGCAGTACTTC. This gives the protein CASSTSSGDSYEQYF.

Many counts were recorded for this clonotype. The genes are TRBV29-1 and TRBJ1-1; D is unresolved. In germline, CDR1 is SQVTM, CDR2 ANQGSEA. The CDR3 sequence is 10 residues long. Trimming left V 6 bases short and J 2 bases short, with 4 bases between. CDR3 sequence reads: CSVSNTEAFF. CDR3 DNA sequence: TGCAGCGTCAGTAACACTGAAGCTTTCTTT.

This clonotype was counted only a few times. The CDR3 coding sequence is TGTGCCAGCAGCTCTTGGATCGGGGGGCTGAACACCGGGGAGCTGTTTTTT. It encodes CASSSWIGGLNTGELFF. The gene calls are TRBV7-8 and TRBJ2-2; possible D gene TRBD2, 7 bases. Between the trimmed V and J ends, which lost 4 bases and 1 base, there was a span of 16 bases. The CDR3 covers 17 residues. Germline CDR1 is SGHVS and CDR2 is FQNEAQ. The full variable domain, with the rest looked up from reference TRBV7-8 and TRBJ2-2, is GAGVSQSPRYKVAKRGQDVALRCDPISGHVSLFWYQQALGQGPEFLTYFQNEAQLDKSGLPSDRFFAERPEGSVSTLKIQRTQQEDSAVYLCASSSWIGGLNTGELFFGEGSRLTVL.

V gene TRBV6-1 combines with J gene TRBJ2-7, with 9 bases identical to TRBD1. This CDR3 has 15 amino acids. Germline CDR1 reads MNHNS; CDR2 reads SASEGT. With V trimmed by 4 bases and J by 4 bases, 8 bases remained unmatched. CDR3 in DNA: TGTGCCAGCAGTGGCCCGGACAGGGGAGTGTACGAGCAGTACTTC. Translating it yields CASSGPDRGVYEQYF.

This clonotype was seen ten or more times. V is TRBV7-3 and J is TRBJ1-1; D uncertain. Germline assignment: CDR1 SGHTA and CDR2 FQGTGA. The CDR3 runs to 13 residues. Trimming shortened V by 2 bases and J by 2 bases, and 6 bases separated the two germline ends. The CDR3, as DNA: TGTGCCAGCAGCTTATTTGTAAACACTGAAGCTTTCTTT. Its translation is CASSLFVNTEAFF.

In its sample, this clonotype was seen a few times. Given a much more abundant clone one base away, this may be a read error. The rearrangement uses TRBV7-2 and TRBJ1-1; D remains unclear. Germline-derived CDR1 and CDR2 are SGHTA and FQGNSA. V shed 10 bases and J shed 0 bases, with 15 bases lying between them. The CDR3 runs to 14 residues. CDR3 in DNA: TGTGCCATCAGTCCAACACCTATGAACACTGAAGCTTTCTTT. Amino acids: CAISPTPMNTEAFF.

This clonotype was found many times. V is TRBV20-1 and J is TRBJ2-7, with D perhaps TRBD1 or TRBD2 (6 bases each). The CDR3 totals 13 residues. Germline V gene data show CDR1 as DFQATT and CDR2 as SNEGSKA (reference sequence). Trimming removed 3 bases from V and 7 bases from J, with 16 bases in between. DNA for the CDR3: TGCAGTGCTAGTACTGGGGGGCTTGGAGAGCAGTACTTC. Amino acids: CSASTGGLGEQYF.

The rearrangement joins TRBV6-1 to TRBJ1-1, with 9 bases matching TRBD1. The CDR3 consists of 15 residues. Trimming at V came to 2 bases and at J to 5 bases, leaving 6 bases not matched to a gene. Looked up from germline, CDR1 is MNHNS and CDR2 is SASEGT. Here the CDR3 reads CASSEPGTGWTEAFF. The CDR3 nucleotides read TGTGCCAGCAGTGAACCAGGGACAGGGTGGACTGAAGCTTTCTTT.

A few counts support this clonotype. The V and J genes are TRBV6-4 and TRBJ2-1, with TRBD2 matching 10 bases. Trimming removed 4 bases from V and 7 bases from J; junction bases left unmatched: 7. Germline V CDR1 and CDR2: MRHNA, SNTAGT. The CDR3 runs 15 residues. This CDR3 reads CASSAGAGGLNEQFF. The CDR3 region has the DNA TGTGCCAGCAGTGCTGGAGCGGGGGGGCTGAATGAGCAGTTCTTC.